These 32 T cell receptor beta chains originate from one sample sequenced in a study of regulatory T cells in long-lasting Graves disease. Stated time point: persistent/refractory GD, antithyroid drugs over 5 years with positive TRAb. Following extraction of RNA from PBMCs, that RNA was used to make the TCR library. Building of the TCR beta libraries involved iRepertoire HTBI primers and Arm-PCR of CDR3 regions. TCRdb called the multiplex PCR reads again in MiXCR, with one record for every CDR3 protein. The table records approximately 470,000 distinct CDR3 sequences, less than 25% of them present only once. Specimen: peripheral blood mononuclear cells (PBMCs), collected when the disease was refractory, from a patient treated with antithyroid drugs. The receptor set was obtained from a female donor with Graves disease.

This clonotype was found many times. The chain joins TRBV29-1 to TRBJ2-2; D is perhaps TRBD1 or TRBD2 (5 bases each). Between the trimmed V and J ends, which lost 4 bases and 4 bases, there was a span of 16 bases. This CDR3 has 15 amino acids. Germline lookup yields CDR1 SQVTM and CDR2 ANQGSEA. The CDR3 sequence is CSVVRGPGGTGELFF. The CDR3 DNA is TGCAGCGTTGTCCGGGGTCCTGGGGGCACCGGGGAGCTGTTTTTT.

The chain couples TRBV3-1 to TRBJ2-4; D is ambiguous. The length of the CDR3 is 15 residues. Germline CDR1 and CDR2: LGHDT and YNNKEL (reference sequence). V was clipped by 1 base and J by 0 bases, with 7 bases between them. This chain's CDR3 is CASSQAVLAKNIQYF. The CDR3 DNA reads TGTGCCAGCAGCCAAGCAGTTCTAGCCAAAAACATTCAGTACTTC.

This clonotype has a handful of counts. This chain links TRBV5-1 with TRBJ1-1, with 7 bases matching TRBD1. The CDR3 length is 12 residues. V dropped 4 bases and J dropped 5; count of bases not matched to a gene: 2. Germline CDR1 and CDR2: SGHRS and YFSETQ. CDR3 protein: CASSQTGTEAFF. The DNA of the CDR3 is TGCGCCAGCAGCCAGACAGGGACTGAAGCTTTCTTT. Full variable domain (missing parts from reference TRBV5-1 and TRBJ1-1): KAGVTQTPRYLIKTRGQQVTLSCSPISGHRSVSWYQQTPGQGLQFLFEYFSETQRNKGNFPGRFSGRQFSNSRSEMNVSTLELGDSALYLCASSQTGTEAFFGQGTRLTVV.

This clonotype showed up many times. The chain carries TRBV20-1 and TRBJ1-2, with D unresolved. Germline CDR1 reads DFQATT; CDR2 reads SNEGSKA (reference sequence). V lost 0 bases, J lost 12 bases, and 17 bases lay in between. This CDR3 comprises 13 residues. CDR3 sequence: CSARDPRQWEDTF. CDR3 DNA sequence: TGCAGTGCTAGAGATCCTAGGCAGTGGGAGGACACCTTC.

This clonotype was detected a few times. The rearrangement uses TRBV29-1 and TRBJ1-2, with D tentatively TRBD1 (6 bases). This CDR3 comprises 13 residues. Germline values: CDR1 SQVTM, CDR2 ANQGSEA. Trimming took 6 bases from V and 2 from J, leaving 13 bases between them. The CDR3 here is CSVSGQLNYGYTF. The CDR3, as DNA: TGCAGCGTCTCGGGACAACTCAACTATGGCTACACCTTC.

This clonotype was counted many times. J is TRBJ2-2 and V is TRBV11-2, with unresolved D. Germline V gene sequence: CDR1 SGHAT, CDR2 FQNNGV. This CDR3 is 17 amino acids long. V lost 5 bases and J 3 bases, leaving 19 bases between the germline ends. The CDR3 sequence is CASSPSGSGWDTGELFF. The CDR3 DNA reads TGTGCCAGCAGCCCCTCAGGAAGTGGGTGGGACACCGGGGAGCTGTTTTTT.

The sample holds a few counts of this clonotype. The chain uses TRBV7-2 and TRBJ1-5, with unresolved D. The CDR3 is 14 amino acids. V lost 1 base to trimming and J lost 5 bases, with 9 bases between them. Germline V gene lookup returns CDR1 SGHTA and CDR2 FQGNSA. In nucleotides, the CDR3 is TGTGCCAGCAGCTTAGGTTGGACCGATCAGCCCCAGCATTTT. This codes for CASSLGWTDQPQHF.

The chain links TRBV20-1 to TRBJ1-5; no clear D. Germline CDR1 DFQATT, CDR2 SNEGSKA (reference sequence). Trimming removed 1 base at V and 4 bases at J, with 8 bases between. There are 13 residues in the CDR3. The CDR3 nucleotides read TGCAGTGCTAGAGCGGTGGAAAATCAGCCCCAGCATTTT. Translation: CSARAVENQPQHF.

This chain joins TRBV9 and TRBJ1-4; D perhaps matches TRBD1 (5 bases). CDR1 and CDR2 (germline): SGDLS, YYNGEE. Trimming shortened V by 0 bases and J by 13 bases, and 13 bases separated the two germline ends. The CDR3 loop spans 13 amino acids. This CDR3 is CASSVVPEQGLFF. For the CDR3, the DNA is TGTGCCAGCAGCGTAGTTCCTGAGCAGGGACTGTTTTTT. Filled out from reference TRBV9 and TRBJ1-4, the complete variable domain reads DSGVTQTPKHLITATGQRVTLRCSPRSGDLSVYWYQQSLDQGLQFLIQYYNGEERAKGNILERFSAQQFPDLHSELNLSSLELGDSALYFCASSVVPEQGLFFGSGTQLSVL.

This clonotype was seen more than once but under ten times. This chain joins TRBV30 and TRBJ1-3; D is unclear. CDR1 and CDR2 from the germline V gene are GTSNPN and SVGIG (reference sequence). The CDR3 is made up of 12 amino acids. Trimming left V 2 bases short and J 4 bases short, with 6 bases between. In DNA form, the CDR3 reads TGTGCCTGGAGTACGTCGGGAAACACCATATATTTT. Its protein is CAWSTSGNTIYF.

This clonotype was detected many times. The DNA of the CDR3 is TGCAGTGCCTCCATCGGACTAGCGGGAGGTTACGAGCAGTACTTC. This gives the protein CSASIGLAGGYEQYF. V is TRBV20-1 and J is TRBJ2-7; 14 positions match TRBD2. The CDR3 is 15 residues long. In germline, CDR1 is DFQATT, CDR2 SNEGSKA (reference sequence). V shed 6 bases, J shed 4 bases, and the junction held 8 bases outside the gene matches.

The chain links TRBV7-2 to TRBJ2-7, with 12 bases identical to TRBD2. This CDR3 has 14 amino acids. Germline CDR1 and CDR2: SGHTA and FQGNSA. V gave up 6 bases and J gave up 6 bases; unmatched junction bases: 6. As DNA, the CDR3 is TGTGCCAGCAGTGTGGGACTAGCGGGTGCCGAGCAGTACTTC. Protein product: CASSVGLAGAEQYF.

This clonotype was observed many times. This chain joins TRBV6-1 and TRBJ1-5; D is ambiguous. Germline V lookup: CDR1 MNHNS, CDR2 SASEGT. V was clipped by 0 bases and J by 2 bases, with 11 bases between them. This CDR3 has 16 residues. CDR3 region: CASSEASGGGNQPQHF. The CDR3 DNA sequence: TGTGCCAGCAGTGAAGCATCGGGCGGGGGCAATCAGCCCCAGCATTTT.

This clonotype was counted at least ten times. The CDR3 DNA sequence: TGTGCCAGCAGCTTAGGTGGGACTAGCCGCTTCTACGAGCAGTACTTC. Translation: CASSLGGTSRFYEQYF. This sequence joins TRBV11-2 and TRBJ2-7, with 9 bases matching TRBD2. The CDR3 has 16 amino acids. With 1 base clipped from V and 3 bases from J, the junction kept 7 bases outside the gene matches. Germline V CDR1 and CDR2: SGHAT, FQNNGV.

This clonotype has a handful of counts. This CDR3 is CASRGLAGSIQYF. CDR3 DNA sequence: TGTGCCAGCCGTGGACTAGCGGGGTCCATTCAGTACTTC. V and J are TRBV27 and TRBJ2-4, with 12 bases aligning to TRBD2. The ends lost 8 bases at V and 9 bases at J; junction bases unmatched: 5. CDR3 length: 13 amino acids. Germline V gene data show CDR1 as MNHEY and CDR2 as SMNVEV (reference sequence).

The chain recombines TRBV6-1 with TRBJ2-7; 9 nucleotides agree with TRBD2. Germline V gene data show CDR1 as MNHNS and CDR2 as SASEGT. V lost 6 bases, J lost 5 bases, and 11 bases stayed unmatched. This CDR3 has 15 residues. This CDR3 reads CASRPSREGLHEQYF. Here the CDR3 DNA reads TGTGCCAGCAGACCATCGCGGGAGGGCCTCCACGAGCAGTACTTC.

V is TRBV19 and J is TRBJ2-5; the match to TRBD2 covers 13 bases. This CDR3 has 16 residues. From germline, CDR1 is LNHDA and CDR2 SQIVND (reference sequence). Trimming at V came to 7 bases and at J to 4 bases, leaving 9 bases not matched to a gene. The CDR3 reads CASTRTSGRSRETQYF. The CDR3, as DNA: TGTGCCAGTACGAGGACTAGCGGGAGATCGCGAGAGACCCAGTACTTC.

The table lists this clonotype with a few counts. The rearrangement links TRBV3-1 to TRBJ2-7; 9 bases map to TRBD1. Trimming cost V 4 bases and J 2 bases; bases outside gene matches: 12. CDR3 size: 17 residues. The germline V gene encodes CDR1 LGHDT and CDR2 YNNKEL (reference sequence). CDR3 coding DNA: TGTGCCAGCAGCCTGACGGCGAGGGACAGGGTCGCCTACGAGCAGTACTTC. Its translation: CASSLTARDRVAYEQYF.

As regards this clonotype: Germline is not matched at one junction end, which may reflect a read error. CDR3 loop: CASSSGQSSNQPLHF. CDR3 sequence (DNA): TGTGCCAGCAGCTCGGGACAGAGTAGCAATCAGCCCCTGCATTTT. This rearrangement joins TRBV7-8 to TRBJ1-5; 7 nucleotides agree with TRBD1. The CDR3 is 15 amino acids. The germline V gene has CDR1 SGHVS and CDR2 FQNEAQ.

This clonotype has ten or more counts. The rearrangement joins TRBV7-2 to TRBJ1-2, with 8 bases fitting TRBD1. The CDR3 has 15 amino acids. Germline CDR1 is SGHTA and CDR2 is FQGNSA. The J segment lost 7 bases and the V segment lost 1 base, leaving 8 bases of the junction unmatched. The CDR3 DNA reads TGTGCCAGCAGCTTAGACGCGGACAGGGCGGGTGGCTACACCTTC. This sequence encodes CASSLDADRAGGYTF.

In this sample, this clonotype turned up many times. This chain connects TRBV3-1 to TRBJ2-5; D uncertain. The V end lost 1 base, the J end lost 1 base, and 10 bases lay between the germline ends. CDR3 length: 15 amino acids. CDR1 LGHDT and CDR2 YNNKEL come from the germline V gene (reference sequence). The CDR3 is CASSQGGGTQETQYF. CDR3 bases: TGTGCCAGCAGCCAAGGAGGCGGAACCCAAGAGACCCAGTACTTC.

This clonotype was detected only a few times. The CDR3 region has the DNA TGTGCCAGCAGCGTAGCGCGGGGCGGGAGAACAGACGAGCAGTACTTC. Amino acids: CASSVARGGRTDEQYF. V gene TRBV9 combines with J gene TRBJ2-7, with TRBD2 matching 7 bases. CDR3 size: 16 residues. J was trimmed by 5 bases and V by 0 bases; bases with no gene match: 11. CDR1 is SGDLS and CDR2 is YYNGEE in the germline V gene.

About this clonotype: A much larger clone is a single base away; this may be a read error. This chain connects TRBV7-3 to TRBJ1-2; D might be TRBD1 (5 bases). The germline CDR1 and CDR2 sequences are SGHTA and FQGTGA. V was trimmed by 0 bases and J by 1 base, leaving 9 bases between them. The CDR3 consists of 15 residues. CDR3 in amino acids: CASSLTFDSNYGYTF. CDR3 coding DNA: TGTGCCAGCAGCTTAACGTTCGACAGTAACTATGGCTACACCTTC.

The V and J genes are TRBV7-9 and TRBJ2-3; 11 bases fit TRBD2. Per germline, CDR1 SEHNR and CDR2 FQNEAQ (reference sequence). The CDR3 loop spans 18 amino acids. With V trimmed by 4 bases and J by 4 bases, 13 bases remained unmatched. CDR3: CASSSRPQLAGVPDTQYF. The CDR3 nucleotides read TGTGCCAGCAGCTCAAGACCTCAACTAGCGGGAGTCCCAGATACGCAGTATTTT.

This clonotype showed up just a few times. The chain links TRBV7-2 to TRBJ1-1; D ambiguous. Germline CDR1 is SGHTA and CDR2 is FQGNSA. There are 9 residues in the CDR3. CDR3: CAGKSGMFF. The CDR3 bases are TGTGCAGGTAAAAGTGGCATGTTCTTT.

This clonotype has at least ten counts. V is TRBV29-1 and J is TRBJ1-1, with TRBD1 matching over 8 bases. Trimming removed 6 bases from V and 3 bases from J; junction bases left unmatched: 3. Germline CDR1 and CDR2: SQVTM and ANQGSEA. This CDR3 has 12 amino acids. The CDR3 protein is CSVRGQYTEAFF. For the CDR3, the DNA is TGCAGCGTCAGGGGGCAGTACACTGAAGCTTTCTTT.

This clonotype was observed many times. The chain combines TRBV6-1 with TRBJ1-2, with D possibly matching TRBD1 (5 bases). The CDR3 spans 12 residues. Between the trimmed V and J ends, which lost 7 bases and 6 bases, there was a span of 12 bases. CDR1 is MNHNS and CDR2 is SASEGT in the germline V gene. CDR3 DNA: TGTGCCAGCACCCCCTGGGGCGATGGCTACACCTTC. Translated: CASTPWGDGYTF.

The chain carries TRBV6-1 and TRBJ2-2; D is possibly TRBD2 (6 bases). The CDR3 totals 17 residues. V gave up 4 bases and J gave up 6 bases, with 21 bases separating them. Germline CDR1 and CDR2: MNHNS and SASEGT. CDR3 loop: CASSALWRASSPGELFF. CDR3 DNA sequence: TGTGCCAGCAGTGCCCTTTGGAGGGCGTCATCACCCGGGGAGCTGTTTTTT.

Regarding this clonotype: This may come from a read error, since a much larger clone is one base off. This chain links TRBV6-1 with TRBJ1-1; possible D gene TRBD1, 6 bases. CDR1 is MNHNS, CDR2 SASEGT, per germline. The CDR3 has 19 residues. V lost 5 bases, J lost 3 bases, and 28 bases lay in between. The CDR3 DNA follows: TGTGCCAGCAGTCCACCCTATCACAGGGCTGGACCCCAGGACACTGAAGCTTTCTTT. Amino acid sequence: CASSPPYHRAGPQDTEAFF.

The chain joins TRBV28 to TRBJ2-1, with a possible D match to TRBD1 (5 bases). The CDR3 has 14 amino acids. CDR1 and CDR2 from the germline V gene are MDHEN and SYDVKM. V was pared by 10 bases and J by 1 base, with 14 bases between. The DNA of the CDR3 is TGTGCCACCACAGGTTTCCTTTCCTACAATGAGCAGTTCTTC. Translated, it gives CATTGFLSYNEQFF.

This chain joins TRBV7-9 and TRBJ1-4; D not certain. Trimming removed 5 bases at V and 0 bases at J, with 13 bases between. The CDR3 has 16 residues. The germline V gene encodes CDR1 SEHNR and CDR2 FQNEAQ (reference sequence). Here the CDR3 reads CASSPRRKATNEKLFF. In DNA form, the CDR3 reads TGTGCCAGCAGCCCGAGGCGGAAAGCAACTAATGAAAAACTGTTTTTT. Combining the CDR3 with reference TRBV7-9 and TRBJ1-4 gives the whole variable domain DTGVSQNPRHKITKRGQNVTFRCDPISEHNRLYWYRQTLGQGPEFLTYFQNEAQLEKSRLLSDRFSAERPKGSFSTLEIQRTEQGDSAMYLCASSPRRKATNEKLFFGSGTQLSVL.

This clonotype was detected ten times or more. This chain connects TRBV28 to TRBJ2-7; the D is unclear. The ends were cut back, 9 bases at V and 2 bases at J, with 11 bases in the middle. The germline CDR1 and CDR2 sequences are MDHEN and SYDVKM. The CDR3 is 12 amino acids. The CDR3 is CASSRDAYEQYF. For the CDR3, the DNA is TGTGCCAGTTCACGAGATGCCTACGAGCAGTACTTC.